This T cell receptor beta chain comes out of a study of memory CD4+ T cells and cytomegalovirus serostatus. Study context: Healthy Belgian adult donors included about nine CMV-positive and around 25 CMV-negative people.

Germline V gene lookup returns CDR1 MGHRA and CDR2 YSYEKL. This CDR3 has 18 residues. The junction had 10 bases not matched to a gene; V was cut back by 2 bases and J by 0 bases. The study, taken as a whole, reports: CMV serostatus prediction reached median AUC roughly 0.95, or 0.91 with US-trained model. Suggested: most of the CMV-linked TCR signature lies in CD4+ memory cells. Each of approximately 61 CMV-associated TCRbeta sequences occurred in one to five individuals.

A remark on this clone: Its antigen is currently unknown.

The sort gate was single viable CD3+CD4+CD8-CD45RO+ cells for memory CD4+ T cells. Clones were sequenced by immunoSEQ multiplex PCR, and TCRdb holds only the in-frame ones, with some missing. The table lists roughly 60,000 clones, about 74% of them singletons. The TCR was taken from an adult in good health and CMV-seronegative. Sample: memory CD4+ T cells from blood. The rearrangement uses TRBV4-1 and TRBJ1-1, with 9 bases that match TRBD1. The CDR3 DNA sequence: TGCGCCAGCAGCCAATGGCGAGACAGGGGGGCCATGAACACTGAAGCTTTCTTT. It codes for CASSQWRDRGAMNTEAFF.